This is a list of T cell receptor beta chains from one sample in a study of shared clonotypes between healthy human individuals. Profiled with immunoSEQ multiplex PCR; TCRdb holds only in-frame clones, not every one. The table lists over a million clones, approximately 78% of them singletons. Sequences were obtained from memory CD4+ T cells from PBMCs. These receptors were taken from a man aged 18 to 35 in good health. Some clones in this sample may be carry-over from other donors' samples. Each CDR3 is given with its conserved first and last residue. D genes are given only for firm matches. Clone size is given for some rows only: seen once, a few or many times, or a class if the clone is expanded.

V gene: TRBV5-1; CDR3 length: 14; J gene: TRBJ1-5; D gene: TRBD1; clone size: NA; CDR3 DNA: TGCGCCAGCAGCTTGGCAGGGGGAGGGCAGCCCCAGCATTTT; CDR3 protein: CASSLAGGGQPQHF
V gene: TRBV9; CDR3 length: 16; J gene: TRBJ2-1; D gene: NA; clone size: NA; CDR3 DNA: TGTGCCAGCAGCGTAGTTGGGGGTCGCTCCTACAATGAGCAGTTCTTC; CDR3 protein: CASSVVGGRSYNEQFF
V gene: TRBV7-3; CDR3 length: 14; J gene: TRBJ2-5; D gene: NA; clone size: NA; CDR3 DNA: TGTGCCAGCAGCTTAAGTGGGAATGGGGAGACCCAGTACTTC; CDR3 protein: CASSLSGNGETQYF
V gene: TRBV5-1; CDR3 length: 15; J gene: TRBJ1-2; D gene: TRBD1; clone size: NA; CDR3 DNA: TGCGCCAGCAGCGCAGCAGGGGGCCCTAACTATGGCTACACCTTC; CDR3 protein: CASSAAGGPNYGYTF
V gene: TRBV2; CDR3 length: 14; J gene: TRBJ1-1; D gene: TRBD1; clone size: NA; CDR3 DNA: TGTGCCAGCAGATACCGGGACAGGGACACTGAAGCTTTCTTT; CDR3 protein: CASRYRDRDTEAFF
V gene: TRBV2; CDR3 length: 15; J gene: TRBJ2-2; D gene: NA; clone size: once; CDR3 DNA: TGTGCCAGCAATAGAAACGCCATCAACACCGGGGAGCTGTTTTTT; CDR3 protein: CASNRNAINTGELFF
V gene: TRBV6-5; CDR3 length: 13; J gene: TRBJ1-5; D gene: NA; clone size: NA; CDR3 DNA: TGTGCCAGCAGAGAGGGGCCCAATCAGCCCCAGCATTTT; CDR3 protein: CASREGPNQPQHF
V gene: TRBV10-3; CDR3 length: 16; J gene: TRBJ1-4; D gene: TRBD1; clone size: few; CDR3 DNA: TGTGCCACCCTGGATGTACTACAGGGGCGGGATGAAAAACTGTTTTTT; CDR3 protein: CATLDVLQGRDEKLFF
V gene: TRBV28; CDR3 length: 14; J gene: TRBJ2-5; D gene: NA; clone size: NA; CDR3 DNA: TGTGCCAGCAGTTTGGGACGGTTACAAGAGACCCAGTACTTC; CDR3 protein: CASSLGRLQETQYF
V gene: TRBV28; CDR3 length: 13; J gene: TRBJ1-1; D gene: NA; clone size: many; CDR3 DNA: TGTGCCAGCAGTTTTGGGGGACTGCCTAAAGCTTTCTTT; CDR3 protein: CASSFGGLPKAFF
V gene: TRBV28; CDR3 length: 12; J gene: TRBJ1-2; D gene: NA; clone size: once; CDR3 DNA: TGTGCCAGCAGTTCGGAACCATCTGGCTACACCTTC; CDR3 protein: CASSSEPSGYTF
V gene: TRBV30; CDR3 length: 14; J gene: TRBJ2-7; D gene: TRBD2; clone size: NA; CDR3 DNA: TGTGCCTGGAGTGTGAGCGGGAGTGGGTTCGGGCAGTACTTC; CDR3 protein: CAWSVSGSGFGQYF
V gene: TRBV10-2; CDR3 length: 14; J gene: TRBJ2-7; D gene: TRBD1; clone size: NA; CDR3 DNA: TGCGCCAGCATTCGAGTGGGACAGGATTACGAGCAGTACTTC; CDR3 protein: CASIRVGQDYEQYF
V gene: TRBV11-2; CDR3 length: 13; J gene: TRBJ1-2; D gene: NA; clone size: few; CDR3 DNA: TGTGCCAGCAGCTTATTAGGGCAGGGAGGCTACACCTTC; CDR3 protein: CASSLLGQGGYTF
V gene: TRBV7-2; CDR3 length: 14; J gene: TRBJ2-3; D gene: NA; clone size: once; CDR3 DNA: TGTGCCACCCCCGATGAGTCGGGAACAGATACGCAGTATTTT; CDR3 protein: CATPDESGTDTQYF
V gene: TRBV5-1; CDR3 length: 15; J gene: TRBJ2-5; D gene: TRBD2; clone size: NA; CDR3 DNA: TGCGCCAGCAGCTTGGCCTGGCTAGCGGAAGAGACCCAGTACTTC; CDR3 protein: CASSLAWLAEETQYF
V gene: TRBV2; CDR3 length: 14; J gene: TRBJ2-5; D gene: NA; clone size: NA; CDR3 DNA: TGTGCCAGCAGTGAATGGCTAGCAGGAGAGACCCAGTACTTC; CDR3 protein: CASSEWLAGETQYF
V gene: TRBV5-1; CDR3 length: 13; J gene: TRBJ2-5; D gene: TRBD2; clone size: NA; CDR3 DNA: TGCGCCAGCAGATCTAGCGGACAAGAGACCCAGTACTTC; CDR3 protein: CASRSSGQETQYF
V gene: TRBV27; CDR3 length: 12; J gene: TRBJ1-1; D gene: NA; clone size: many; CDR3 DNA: TGTGCCAGCAGTTCTCCTCCGAAAGAAGCTTTCTTT; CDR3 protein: CASSSPPKEAFF
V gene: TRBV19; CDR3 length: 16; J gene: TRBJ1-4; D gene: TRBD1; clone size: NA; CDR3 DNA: TGTGCCAGTAGTATAGCCATGGACAGGGTCTCTGAAAAACTGTTTTTT; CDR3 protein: CASSIAMDRVSEKLFF
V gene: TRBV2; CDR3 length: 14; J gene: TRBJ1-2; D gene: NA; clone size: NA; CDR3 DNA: TGTGCCAGCAGGGCCACAGGGATTGGCTATGGCTACACCTTC; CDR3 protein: CASRATGIGYGYTF